This TCR beta chain was recovered during a study of cytomegalovirus exposure and HLA in healthy donors. Study-level points and caveats: HLA alleles were associated with 18,000 or so TCR beta sequences in a later analysis at 0.05 false discovery rate. In a later analysis, TCR beta V- and J-gene trimming was associated with a missense DCLRE1C variant. By HLA locus, TCR association rates varied in a later analysis, with DRB1 showing the most and HLA-C the fewest.

Notes on this clone: The antigen is undetermined.

There are 17 residues in the CDR3. V was clipped by 2 bases and J by 2 bases; unmatched bases: 11. CDR1 and CDR2 (germline): SGHKS, YYEKEE (reference sequence). A multiplex PCR was run with 60 Vbeta primers and 13 Jbeta primers. In the original workflow: It was a later analysis that counted about 80 million unique TCR beta chains, of which approximately 11 million were shared. Sequenced by immunoSEQ multiplex PCR; TCRdb stores in-frame clones only, minus some. The V and J calls and clone size were taken over from that table, and D and trimming were inferred from the DNA. The repertoire holds some 140,000 clones, with around 80% as singletons.

The TCR comes from a man aged 35 to 55 in good health and CMV-seropositive. Input material: PBMCs. The gene calls are TRBV5-5 and TRBJ2-7; TRBD1 matches at 9 bases. The CDR3 is CASSFGTGNRRPYEQYF. The CDR3 region has the DNA TGTGCCAGCAGCTTCGGGACAGGGAACCGTCGTCCCTACGAGCAGTACTTC.